The clone carrying this T cell receptor (beta chain) was recorded at least ten times. The data are from a study of early T cells in non-severe SARS-CoV-2 infection. Study details: Bulk RNA taken from unsorted whole blood was sequenced, leaving chains unpaired.

MiXCR, run by TCRdb on the 5' RACE reads, gives a single entry per CDR3 protein. The repertoire holds approximately 35,000 distinct CDR3 sequences, with roughly 4% as singletons. The CDR3 spans 19 residues. V lost 5 bases, J lost 6 bases, and 22 bases stayed unmatched. The germline V gene has CDR1 SEHNR and CDR2 FQNEAQ (reference sequence). This receptor was identified in an adult who was a healthcare worker with PCR-confirmed SARS-CoV-2 infection or an uninfected control (not recorded which). This sequence joins TRBV7-9 and TRBJ2-3; 8 bases fit TRBD1. Material: whole blood. In DNA form, the CDR3 reads TGTGCCAGCAGCCGACCCCTAAGTCTAGGACAGGGTGACAAGGATACGCAGTATTTT. This codes for CASSRPLSLGQGDKDTQYF.